This T cell receptor (beta chain) was captured by sequencing in a study of blood T cell repertoires in COVID-19. Background on the study: Sites in the United States, Italy and Spain provided acute and convalescent COVID-19 samples. T cells, B-cell-depleted T cells, or PBMCs supplied cDNA or gDNA.

Original processing methods: Amplification with reference gene primers provided the estimates of nucleated cell counts. The assay was immunoSEQ multiplex PCR, and TCRdb's table has in-frame clones only and misses some. That table furnishes V, J and clone size, whereas the DNA furnished D and trimming. This table holds about 210,000 clones, almost 90% found once. CDR1 is MNHNS, CDR2 SASEGT, per germline. Unmatched junction bases numbered 7, after V lost 5 bases and J lost 2 bases. The CDR3 extends over 15 amino acids. The clonotype comes from a man aged 18 to 29 with active or convalescent COVID-19. The sample comprised peripheral blood. The V gene is TRBV6-1, the J gene TRBJ2-7; TRBD1 matches 9 bases. The CDR3 protein is CASSPDRGDTYEQYF. The CDR3 DNA sequence: TGTGCCAGCAGTCCCGACAGGGGGGATACCTACGAGCAGTACTTC.